These 29 T cell receptor beta chains were sequenced from one sample in a study of human T cells and chemical hapten exposure. Each CDR3 protein gets one entry after TCRdb re-called the RACE reads with MiXCR. Of over 150,000 distinct CDR3 sequences in the sample, around a quarter were seen once. Time point defined: patch test 3, about 24 weeks after DPC sensitization. As to treatment: therapeutic diphenylcyclopropenone sensitization with weekly scalp DPC. The sequencing used whole blood, collected in connection with sensitization to the hapten diphenylcyclopropenone (DPC). The receptors were sampled from a woman aged 18-30 years with alopecia areata. Some clones in this sample may be carry-over from other donors' samples.

This clonotype was seen at least ten times. This chain joins TRBV15 and TRBJ2-5; no firm D call. Trimming cost V 0 bases and J 1 base, with 3 bases left between them. The length of the CDR3 is 13 residues. Germline CDR1 LNHNV, CDR2 YYDKDF (reference sequence). DNA of the CDR3: TGTGCCACCAGCAGAGAGCCCCAAGAGACCCAGTACTTC. Translating gives CATSREPQETQYF.

This clonotype has at least ten counts. CDR3 DNA sequence: TGTGCCAGCAGCTTAAGGCGGGGGGGCTACGGTGAGCAGTTCTTC. It encodes CASSLRRGGYGEQFF. The chain combines TRBV7-2 with TRBJ2-1, with 9 bases lining up with TRBD2. Germline loops: CDR1 SGHTA, CDR2 FQGNSA. The CDR3 is 15 residues long. The trim removed 2 bases at V and 9 bases at J, leaving 8 bases unmatched.

This clonotype was counted between two and nine times. The CDR3: CAIGTSSYEQYF. In nucleotides, the CDR3 is TGTGCCATCGGGACTAGTTCCTACGAGCAGTACTTC. The J gene is TRBJ2-7, the V gene TRBV10-3; 8 nucleotides line up with TRBD2. Germline CDR1 and CDR2: ENHRY and SYGVKD. The CDR3 sequence is 12 residues long. J was trimmed by 1 base and V by 8 bases; bases with no gene match: 1.

This clonotype was seen only a few times. This sequence joins TRBV6-6 and TRBJ2-1; TRBD2 matches at 7 bases. From germline, CDR1 is MNHNY and CDR2 SVGAGI (reference sequence). V shed 4 bases, J shed 7 bases, and the junction held 13 bases outside the gene matches. The CDR3 totals 16 residues. The CDR3 region is CASSSTGGGELNEQFF. CDR3 DNA sequence: TGTGCCAGCAGTTCTACGGGGGGAGGTGAACTGAATGAGCAGTTCTTC.

This clonotype was detected many times. V is TRBV12-3 or TRBV12-4 and J is TRBJ1-5; 10 bases are a match to TRBD1. J lost 7 bases, V lost 5 bases, and 8 bases had no gene match. CDR3 length equals 15 residues. The CDR3 DNA sequence: TGTGCCAGCAGTATCTACGGGACAGGGGAGCAGCCCCAGCATTTT. Translating gives CASSIYGTGEQPQHF.

As for this clonotype: Possible read error: a much larger clone is one base away. The chain employs TRBV11-2 and TRBJ2-1; 11 bases align to TRBD2. The length of the CDR3 is 15 residues. Germline-derived CDR1 and CDR2 are SGHAT and FQNNGV. The ends lost 6 bases at V and 2 bases at J; junction bases unmatched: 3. CDR3 sequence (DNA): TGTGCCAGCAGATTGGGACTAGCGGCCTACAATGAGCAGTTCTTC. Translation gives CASRLGLAAYNEQFF.

This clonotype was recorded only once. This CDR3 is CASSLMAGVSTDTQYF. The CDR3 DNA is TGTGCCAGCAGTTTAATGGCGGGGGTAAGCACAGATACGCAGTATTTT. The V and J genes are TRBV12-3 or TRBV12-4 and TRBJ2-3; 7 nucleotides match TRBD2. V was pared by 2 bases and J by 0 bases, with 5 bases of the junction left unmatched. There are 16 residues in the CDR3.

This clonotype came up a few times. This chain uses TRBV4-1 with TRBJ2-3; D call uncertain. Trimming took off 4 bases at V and 0 bases at J, with 8 bases between the two ends. Germline CDR1 is MGHRA and CDR2 is YSYEKL. This CDR3 comprises 14 residues. The chain's CDR3 is CASSPQDSTDTQYF. CDR3 DNA: TGCGCCAGCAGCCCCCAGGATAGCACAGATACGCAGTATTTT.

This chain uses TRBV29-1 with TRBJ2-5, with 7 bases aligning to TRBD2. V lost 3 bases to trimming and J lost 7 bases; unmatched junction nucleotides: 8. This CDR3 comprises 13 residues. Germline V gene sequence: CDR1 SQVTM, CDR2 ANQGSEA. The CDR3 nucleotides are TGCAGCGTTGACCTCAAAGGCGGGGGGACCCAGTACTTC. Protein: CSVDLKGGGTQYF. The full variable domain, with the rest looked up from reference TRBV29-1 and TRBJ2-5, is SAVISQKPSRDICQRGTSLTIQCQVDSQVTMMFWYRQQPGQSLTLIATANQGSEATYESGFVIDKFPISRPNLTFSTLTVSNMSPEDSSIYLCSVDLKGGGTQYFGPGTRLLVL.

The rearrangement uses TRBV20-1 and TRBJ2-7; D not resolved. The CDR3 has 13 residues. V gave up 4 bases and J gave up 2 bases, with 12 bases separating them. The V gene's germline CDR1 is DFQATT and CDR2 SNEGSKA (reference sequence). This chain's CDR3 is CSAIPGGTYEQYF. The DNA for the CDR3 is TGCAGTGCTATCCCGGGTGGAACCTACGAGCAGTACTTC.

This sequence joins TRBV25-1 and TRBJ2-3; D remains ambiguous. The germline CDR1 and CDR2 sequences are MGHDK and SYGVNS. V gave up 6 bases and J gave up 0 bases, with 16 bases separating them. This CDR3 region has 16 residues. In DNA form, the CDR3 reads TGTGCCAGCAGCCCGATTTCGGCGGCTAGCACAGATACGCAGTATTTT. Protein: CASSPISAASTDTQYF.

V and J are TRBV2 and TRBJ1-5, with TRBD1 matching over 8 bases. The CDR3 is made up of 15 amino acids. The V gene end was trimmed by 6 bases and the J gene end by 4 bases; junction bases not matched to a gene: 8. Germline V gene data show CDR1 as SNHLY and CDR2 as FYNNEI. In DNA, the CDR3 is TGTGCCAGCAGCCCTGGACAGGGATTAAATCAGCCCCAGCATTTT. Translating gives CASSPGQGLNQPQHF.

This chain uses TRBV20-1 with TRBJ2-7; D is unclear. The germline V gene encodes CDR1 DFQATT and CDR2 SNEGSKA (reference sequence). The CDR3 runs to 13 residues. Trimming left V 1 base short and J 2 bases short, with 9 bases between. The CDR3 DNA is TGCAGTGCTAGAGTGTCCGGTACCTACGAGCAGTACTTC. This codes for CSARVSGTYEQYF.

The chain combines TRBV6-5 with TRBJ1-3; D is unresolved. CDR1 and CDR2 (germline): MNHEY, SVGAGI. The V end lost 9 bases, the J end lost 0 bases, and 9 bases lay between the germline ends. This CDR3 is 13 amino acids long. CDR3 sequence reads: CASYVGSGNTIYF. CDR3 DNA sequence: TGTGCCAGTTACGTAGGCTCTGGAAACACCATATATTTT.

This clonotype was detected a few times. The chain carries TRBV7-9 and TRBJ2-3; D not certain. The CDR3 totals 16 residues. The germline CDR1 and CDR2 sequences are SEHNR and FQNEAQ (reference sequence). V shed 1 base and J shed 1 base, with 12 bases lying between them. The CDR3 is CASSLGTTMGTDTQYF. Written as DNA, the CDR3 is TGTGCCAGCAGCTTAGGGACCACGATGGGCACAGATACGCAGTATTTT.

This clonotype was detected many times. Sequence at one end of the junction differs from germline and may be a read error. The chain has TRBV7-9 and TRBJ1-2; D not resolved. The CDR3 has 11 amino acids. Looked up from germline, CDR1 is SEHNR and CDR2 is FQNEAQ (reference sequence). The CDR3 region has the DNA TGTGCCAGTAGCTTATATTATGGCTACACCTTC. It yields the protein CASSLYYGYTF.

This chain connects TRBV10-3 to TRBJ2-7; 7 bases match TRBD2. This CDR3 comprises 12 residues. Trimming at V came to 8 bases and at J to 4 bases, leaving 5 bases not matched to a gene. Germline CDR1 is ENHRY and CDR2 is SYGVKD. As DNA, the CDR3 is TGTGCCATCGGAGGGGAGGGATACGAGCAGTACTTC. This encodes CAIGGEGYEQYF.

This sequence joins TRBV6-5 and TRBJ1-1; 9 bases line up with TRBD1. J gave up 8 bases and V 5 bases, and 18 bases lay outside the gene matches. Germline V lookup: CDR1 MNHEY, CDR2 SVGAGI. The CDR3 totals 17 residues. CDR3: CASSPPRARTGASEAFF. DNA for the CDR3: TGTGCCAGCAGTCCCCCCCGGGCTCGGACAGGGGCATCGGAAGCTTTCTTT.

The chain couples TRBV20-1 to TRBJ2-5, with D possibly called TRBD1 or TRBD2 (5 bases each). Germline CDR1 DFQATT, CDR2 SNEGSKA (reference sequence). This CDR3 spans 13 amino acids. The V end lost 7 bases, the J end lost 3 bases, and 15 bases lay between the germline ends. The CDR3 sequence is CSGGVGAEETQYF. As DNA, the CDR3 is TGCAGTGGAGGGGTTGGGGCAGAAGAGACCCAGTACTTC.

The V call is TRBV18, the J call TRBJ2-7, with D unresolved. V was clipped by 6 bases and J by 7 bases, with 22 bases between them. The CDR3 is made up of 15 amino acids. Germline loops: CDR1 KGHSH, CDR2 LQKENI. The CDR3 loop is CASSPTDQPAREQYF. The CDR3 DNA sequence: TGTGCCAGCTCGCCGACGGACCAACCTGCTAGAGAGCAGTACTTC. The full variable domain, with the rest looked up from reference TRBV18 and TRBJ2-7, is NAGVMQNPRHLVRRRGQEARLRCSPMKGHSHVYWYRQLPEEGLKFMVYLQKENIIDESGMPKERFSAEFPKEGPSILRIQQVVRGDSAAYFCASSPTDQPAREQYFGPGTRLTVT.

The chain carries TRBV5-1 and TRBJ1-2; 8 nucleotides line up with TRBD1. The length of the CDR3 is 12 residues. V was clipped by 6 bases and J by 8 bases; unmatched bases: 6. CDR1 is SGHRS, CDR2 YFSETQ, per germline. CDR3 amino acids: CASTDRGFGYTF. The CDR3 coding sequence is TGCGCCAGCACAGACAGGGGATTCGGCTACACCTTC.

This clonotype was seen a handful of times. This chain links TRBV7-9 with TRBJ2-6; D is possibly TRBD1 (6 bases). Trimming removed 4 bases from V and 3 bases from J, with 10 bases in between. CDR1 and CDR2 from the germline V gene are SEHNR and FQNEAQ (reference sequence). CDR3 size: 15 residues. CDR3 loop: CASSSGVGGANVLTF. CDR3 coding DNA: TGTGCCAGCAGCTCAGGGGTTGGTGGGGCCAACGTCCTGACTTTC.

The chain carries TRBV5-4 and TRBJ2-1, with 7 bases identical to TRBD2. Germline V gene lookup returns CDR1 SGHNT and CDR2 YYREEE (reference sequence). The J segment lost 1 base and the V segment lost 0 bases, leaving 1 base of the junction unmatched. This CDR3 comprises 15 residues. The CDR3 DNA reads TGTGCCAGCAGCTTGGTTAGCGGGTCCTACAATGAGCAGTTCTTC. As protein: CASSLVSGSYNEQFF.

This chain joins TRBV6-5 and TRBJ1-2; D possibly corresponds to TRBD1 (6 bases). The CDR3 length is 13 residues. V dropped 4 bases and J dropped 6 bases, with 12 bases sitting between them. The germline CDR1 and CDR2 sequences are MNHEY and SVGAGI. The CDR3 DNA reads TGTGCCAGCAGTTTGGCACAGGGTCATGGCTACACCTTC. This codes for CASSLAQGHGYTF.

This chain joins TRBV29-1 and TRBJ1-3; no clear D gene. Trimming removed 5 bases from V and 0 bases from J, with 14 bases in between. The CDR3 is 15 amino acids. Germline-derived CDR1 and CDR2 are SQVTM and ANQGSEA. This CDR3 reads CSVTSRVSSGNTIYF. The CDR3 DNA reads TGCAGCGTTACGTCAAGGGTTAGCTCTGGAAACACCATATATTTT.

J is TRBJ2-3 and V is TRBV18; D uncertain. The CDR3 contains 13 residues. CDR1 KGHSH and CDR2 LQKENI come from the germline V gene. With 4 bases removed from V and 0 bases from J, the gap between germline ends came to 5 bases. The CDR3 bases are TGTGCCAGCTCACACCGAAGCACAGATACGCAGTATTTT. It translates to CASSHRSTDTQYF.

This clonotype was seen a handful of times. This rearrangement joins TRBV20-1 to TRBJ1-5, with TRBD1 matching over 9 bases. The CDR3 runs to 14 residues. J was trimmed by 6 bases and V by 3 bases; bases with no gene match: 6. CDR1 DFQATT and CDR2 SNEGSKA come from the germline V gene (reference sequence). The CDR3 bases are TGCAGTGCTAGCCTGACAGGGGGTCGTCAGCCCCAGCATTTT. Its protein product is CSASLTGGRQPQHF.

The V call is TRBV4-2, the J call TRBJ1-5; 9 bases line up with TRBD1. With 4 bases clipped from V and 4 bases from J, the junction kept 8 bases outside the gene matches. This CDR3 is built from 16 residues. Germline CDR1 reads LGHNA; CDR2 reads YNFKEQ. CDR3 region: CASSPTLDRGNQPQHF. CDR3 nucleotide sequence: TGTGCCAGCAGCCCTACTCTGGACAGGGGAAATCAGCCCCAGCATTTT.

This clonotype was found once. The chain joins TRBV7-2 to TRBJ1-1; D is ambiguous. The CDR3 is 12 amino acids. Germline CDR1 is SGHTA and CDR2 is FQGNSA. V dropped 5 bases and J dropped 4 bases, with 8 bases sitting between them. CDR3 loop: CASSPGLTEAFF. DNA of the CDR3: TGTGCCAGCAGCCCAGGCCTCACTGAAGCTTTCTTT.